This T cell receptor beta chain was retrieved from a study of T cell repertoires in cytomegalovirus infection (dated by TCRdb to about 2019). For the wider study: Donor HLA type was relevant to the analysis, because carriage of CMV infection together with the matching HLA type was indicated by public TCR beta signatures. Beyond this particular receptor, the publication reports: The ex vivo response was dominated by HLA-C-restricted CMV-specific TCR beta clonotypes, and the single most frequent clonotype in two of eight donors was supplied by these HLA-C-restricted clonotypes. In both this cohort and an independent approximately 350-donor cohort, the cumulative frequency of public TCR beta family members distinguished carriers of CMV infection plus the relevant HLA type.

In the germline V gene, CDR1 corresponds to SNHLY and CDR2 to FYNNEI. Inclusive of the bounding cysteine and phenylalanine, the CDR3 is 13 residues long. Here the CDR3 DNA is all that survives: 39 bases in frame from base 1. The germline ends are 3 bases apart after V is trimmed by 1 base and J by 1 base. This sample was sequenced with an Illumina HiSeq 1500. TCRdb reworked the public reads: Q25 trimming with fastp, MiXCR clone assembly, productive beta chains retained. CDR3 protein duplicates are merged, each entry listing the most common genes and DNA. Present in this sample are about 300,000 distinct CDR3 sequences, around 9.1% of which were seen just once. The ten biggest clones cover around 2.4% of the sample. This clonotype was picked up many times. Its antigen is unknown. Base qualities are not provided; no much larger clone lies one nucleotide away.

The rearranged chain carries TRBV2 and TRBJ2-3; the D gene assignment is ambiguous. Sequencing was carried out using PBMCs. The sequence derives from a human donor in good health (CMV status not recorded). Some clones in this sample may be carry-over from other donors' samples. The DNA is as follows: TGTGCCAGCAGTGAAGGGGGCACAGATACGCAGTATTTT. Translated, this is CASSEGGTDTQYF.